This TCR beta chain was identified during a study of cytomegalovirus exposure and HLA in healthy donors. Turning to the study itself: Prior work identified some 120 million unique TCR beta sequences in about 179 million T cells.

This CDR3 comprises 16 residues. CDR1 is LGHNA and CDR2 is YNFKEQ in the germline V gene. Between the trimmed V and J ends, which lost 4 bases and 1 base, there was a span of 16 bases. The study's findings and limits: TCR beta chains associated with HLA were, in a later analysis, more clonally expanded than equally common others. A later analysis found most CMV-associated TCR beta chains apparently HLA-restricted.

About this clone itself: Its antigen is as yet unknown.

The PCR used 60 Vbeta and 13 Jbeta primers. The protocol was immunoSEQ multiplex PCR, while the TCRdb copy is restricted to in-frame clones and leaves out a portion. The sample shows roughly 130,000 clones, approximately 81% of them seen only once. Sequencing was performed on PBMCs. This chain joins TRBV4-2 and TRBJ1-2, with TRBD1 as a possible D gene (6 bases). This receptor was obtained from a man aged 18 to 30 in good health and CMV-seronegative. For the CDR3, the DNA is TGTGCCAGCAGCCCCCCGGACAGCCTAATTAACTATGGCTACACCTTC. Its translation is CASSPPDSLINYGYTF.